The rows below give T cell receptor beta chains drawn from one sample of a study of blood T cell repertoires in COVID-19. Only in-frame clones appear in the TCRdb table, and some are missing; sequencing was by immunoSEQ multiplex PCR. This table holds approximately 28,000 clones, around 74% found once. Sample: peripheral blood. These receptors all come from a woman in her seventies with active or convalescent COVID-19. Both conserved end residues are part of each CDR3. Each record gives: V gene, clone size, D gene, J gene, CDR3 DNA, CDR3 protein. D genes are given only for firm matches. Only part of the rows carry a size: once, few, many, or a class if the clone is expanded.

v_call: TRBV28; clone_size: few; d_call: TRBD1; j_call: TRBJ1-6; cdr3_nt: TGTGCCAGCAGTTTGGGGACAGGGTCAAGATCACCCCTCCACTTT; cdr3_aa: CASSLGTGSRSPLHF
v_call: TRBV5-1; clone_size: -; d_call: -; j_call: TRBJ1-3; cdr3_nt: TGCGCCAGCAGCTGGGACTCCCACTACTCTGGAAACACCATATATTTT; cdr3_aa: CASSWDSHYSGNTIYF
v_call: TRBV5-6; clone_size: few; d_call: TRBD2; j_call: TRBJ2-7; cdr3_nt: TGTGCCAGCAGCCTCACTAGCGCTGTGTGGGGACACGAGCAGTACTTC; cdr3_aa: CASSLTSAVWGHEQYF
v_call: TRBV9; clone_size: -; d_call: TRBD1; j_call: TRBJ1-2; cdr3_nt: TGTGCCAGCAGTCCGGCAGGGGGCGGTGGCTACACCTTC; cdr3_aa: CASSPAGGGGYTF
v_call: TRBV9; clone_size: few; d_call: TRBD2; j_call: TRBJ2-5; cdr3_nt: TGTGCCAGCAGCGTAGATACGGGAGGGCCGCAAGAGACCCAGTACTTC; cdr3_aa: CASSVDTGGPQETQYF
v_call: TRBV19; clone_size: -; d_call: -; j_call: TRBJ2-5; cdr3_nt: TGTGCCAGTAGCCCAGGGCGGCAAGAGACCCAGTACTTC; cdr3_aa: CASSPGRQETQYF
v_call: TRBV30; clone_size: -; d_call: -; j_call: TRBJ1-6; cdr3_nt: TGTGCCTGGAACTCACTGGGACAAACGAATTCACCCCTCCACTTT; cdr3_aa: CAWNSLGQTNSPLHF
v_call: TRBV28; clone_size: -; d_call: TRBD2; j_call: TRBJ2-5; cdr3_nt: TGTGCCAGCAGTGGGACTAGCGGGAGGTCCAAAGAGACCCAGTACTTC; cdr3_aa: CASSGTSGRSKETQYF
v_call: TRBV5-1; clone_size: -; d_call: -; j_call: TRBJ2-6; cdr3_nt: TGCGCCAGCAGCTCCACATCAGGGGATGGGGCCAACGTCCTGACTTTC; cdr3_aa: CASSSTSGDGANVLTF
v_call: TRBV28; clone_size: -; d_call: -; j_call: TRBJ1-1; cdr3_nt: TGTGCCAGCAGCCGACCACCCGGGACTCCGAAGGGCACTGAAGCTTTCTTT; cdr3_aa: CASSRPPGTPKGTEAFF
v_call: TRBV29-1; clone_size: -; d_call: -; j_call: TRBJ1-1; cdr3_nt: TGCAGCGTTCGGAGTTATAGGGAAGCTTTCTTT; cdr3_aa: CSVRSYREAFF
v_call: TRBV4-1; clone_size: -; d_call: TRBD1; j_call: TRBJ2-7; cdr3_nt: TGCGCCAGCAGCCAGTACGGACAGGGGCGCACCTACGAGCAGTACTTC; cdr3_aa: CASSQYGQGRTYEQYF
v_call: TRBV18; clone_size: once; d_call: -; j_call: TRBJ2-7; cdr3_nt: TGTGCCAGCTCACCCAATAGCGGCTACGAGCAGTACTTC; cdr3_aa: CASSPNSGYEQYF
v_call: TRBV6-2/TRBV6-3; clone_size: -; d_call: TRBD2; j_call: TRBJ2-5; cdr3_nt: TGTGCCAGCAGTTACGGTGGACTAGGTCTAGGAACCCAGTACTTC; cdr3_aa: CASSYGGLGLGTQYF
v_call: TRBV5-6; clone_size: -; d_call: -; j_call: TRBJ2-2; cdr3_nt: TGTGCCAGCAGCTTGGGGCTTTACACCGGGGAGCTGTTTTTT; cdr3_aa: CASSLGLYTGELFF
v_call: TRBV18; clone_size: once; d_call: -; j_call: TRBJ2-1; cdr3_nt: TGTGCCAGCTCACAGTTTGTCGACAGCACAGAGCAGTTCTTC; cdr3_aa: CASSQFVDSTEQFF
v_call: TRBV9; clone_size: few; d_call: -; j_call: TRBJ2-7; cdr3_nt: TGTGCCAGCGGTGGCACCTACGAGCAGTACTTC; cdr3_aa: CASGGTYEQYF
v_call: TRBV5-6; clone_size: few; d_call: TRBD2; j_call: TRBJ2-5; cdr3_nt: TGTGCCAGCAGCTTGGTCCTGGGTAGCGGGAGAGTGGAGACCCAGTACTTC; cdr3_aa: CASSLVLGSGRVETQYF
v_call: TRBV9; clone_size: -; d_call: -; j_call: TRBJ2-7; cdr3_nt: TGTGCCAGCAGCGTAGAAGCTAGTTCTACCTACGAGCAGTACTTC; cdr3_aa: CASSVEASSTYEQYF
v_call: TRBV3-1/TRBV3-2; clone_size: -; d_call: -; j_call: TRBJ2-1; cdr3_nt: TGTGCCAGCAGCCATGGGGGGTCAGCCAGGAATGAGCAGTTCTTC; cdr3_aa: CASSHGGSARNEQFF
v_call: TRBV5-6; clone_size: -; d_call: -; j_call: TRBJ2-1; cdr3_nt: TGTGCCAGCAGCTTACTGCCGTACAATGAGCAGTTCTTC; cdr3_aa: CASSLLPYNEQFF
v_call: TRBV5-1; clone_size: once; d_call: -; j_call: TRBJ2-7; cdr3_nt: TGCGCCAGCAGCTTGGATGGGACACCTCTCGAGCAGTACTTC; cdr3_aa: CASSLDGTPLEQYF
v_call: TRBV2; clone_size: -; d_call: -; j_call: TRBJ2-3; cdr3_nt: TGTGCCAGCAGTGACGTACAGGGCCCTAGCACAGATACGCAGTATTTT; cdr3_aa: CASSDVQGPSTDTQYF
v_call: TRBV10-2; clone_size: -; d_call: -; j_call: TRBJ2-1; cdr3_nt: TGCGCCAGCAGTGAGGTGAACCCGTGGAGCTCCTACAATGAGCAGTTCTTC; cdr3_aa: CASSEVNPWSSYNEQFF
v_call: TRBV7-6; clone_size: -; d_call: TRBD1; j_call: TRBJ1-6; cdr3_nt: TGTGCCAGCAGCTTAGGGACAGGGGTTTCACCCCTCCACTTT; cdr3_aa: CASSLGTGVSPLHF
v_call: TRBV19; clone_size: once; d_call: TRBD1; j_call: TRBJ2-1; cdr3_nt: TGTGCCAGTAGTATTGTGATGAGGGGACAGGGGGCAAATGAGCAGTTCTTC; cdr3_aa: CASSIVMRGQGANEQFF
v_call: TRBV11-2; clone_size: -; d_call: TRBD2; j_call: TRBJ2-4; cdr3_nt: TGTGCCAGCAGGGCGGGAGTTGGCAGCCTACTAGCCAAAAACATTCAGTACTTC; cdr3_aa: CASRAGVGSLLAKNIQYF
v_call: TRBV11-1; clone_size: -; d_call: -; j_call: TRBJ1-1; cdr3_nt: TGTGCCAGCAGCTTAGCGTCCGGACAGAGGTACCCTGAAGCTTTCTTT; cdr3_aa: CASSLASGQRYPEAFF
v_call: TRBV3-1/TRBV3-2; clone_size: -; d_call: -; j_call: TRBJ1-3; cdr3_nt: TGTGCCAGCAGCCCTCAGGGTATAACTGGAAACACCATATATTTT; cdr3_aa: CASSPQGITGNTIYF
v_call: TRBV12-3/TRBV12-4; clone_size: -; d_call: TRBD1; j_call: TRBJ2-1; cdr3_nt: TGTGCCAGCCGGACAGGGGTTTACAATGAGCAGTTCTTC; cdr3_aa: CASRTGVYNEQFF
v_call: TRBV27; clone_size: -; d_call: -; j_call: TRBJ2-3; cdr3_nt: TGTGCCAGCAGTTATAGCCCGACTAGGAGGCGCACAGATACGCAGTATTTT; cdr3_aa: CASSYSPTRRRTDTQYF
v_call: TRBV7-8; clone_size: -; d_call: -; j_call: TRBJ2-3; cdr3_nt: TGTGCCAGCAGCTTAGTTTCGTCGGCGACAGCAGAGGCATATAGCACAGATACGCAGTATTTT; cdr3_aa: CASSLVSSATAEAYSTDTQYF
v_call: TRBV6-5; clone_size: -; d_call: TRBD1; j_call: TRBJ2-7; cdr3_nt: TGTGCCAGCAATCCCTATCAGGACAGGGTCTACGAGCAGTACTTC; cdr3_aa: CASNPYQDRVYEQYF
v_call: TRBV11-2; clone_size: -; d_call: TRBD1; j_call: TRBJ1-2; cdr3_nt: TGTGCCAGCAGCTCCGACAGGGCATACTATGGCTACACCTTC; cdr3_aa: CASSSDRAYYGYTF
v_call: TRBV9; clone_size: -; d_call: TRBD1; j_call: TRBJ1-2; cdr3_nt: TGTGCCAGCAGCGTAATAGGGGCACCGGGACAGTCTAACTATGGCTACACCTTC; cdr3_aa: CASSVIGAPGQSNYGYTF
v_call: TRBV7-8; clone_size: -; d_call: TRBD1; j_call: TRBJ2-2; cdr3_nt: TGTGCCAGCAGCCCCCACCCACAGGGGGTCACCGGGGAGCTGTTTTTT; cdr3_aa: CASSPHPQGVTGELFF
v_call: TRBV20-1; clone_size: -; d_call: TRBD2; j_call: TRBJ2-7; cdr3_nt: TGCAGTGCTAGTCCGGGACTAGAATTCTACGAGCAGTACTTC; cdr3_aa: CSASPGLEFYEQYF
v_call: TRBV7-2; clone_size: -; d_call: -; j_call: TRBJ2-2; cdr3_nt: TGTGCCAGCAGCTTAGGGGGGCGGCGAGGGCTGTTTTTT; cdr3_aa: CASSLGGRRGLFF
v_call: TRBV5-1; clone_size: few; d_call: TRBD2; j_call: TRBJ2-5; cdr3_nt: TGCGCCAGCAGCAAAGTCAGCGGGGGTGAGACCCAGTACTTC; cdr3_aa: CASSKVSGGETQYF
v_call: TRBV30; clone_size: -; d_call: TRBD2; j_call: TRBJ2-1; cdr3_nt: TGTGCCTGGGCTTTGGGAACTAGCGGGGGGAATGAGCAGTTCTTC; cdr3_aa: CAWALGTSGGNEQFF
v_call: TRBV4-3; clone_size: few; d_call: -; j_call: TRBJ1-2; cdr3_nt: TGCGCCAGCAGCCAAGAACGAGGGTTTGACTATGGCTACACCTTC; cdr3_aa: CASSQERGFDYGYTF
v_call: TRBV28; clone_size: -; d_call: -; j_call: TRBJ1-5; cdr3_nt: TGTGCCAGCAGCCCCGGGGGTTACCCTAGCAATCAGCCCCAGCATTTT; cdr3_aa: CASSPGGYPSNQPQHF
v_call: TRBV14; clone_size: few; d_call: -; j_call: TRBJ1-2; cdr3_nt: TGTGCCAGCAGCCAGCAGGGTTTCGGTGGCTACACCTTC; cdr3_aa: CASSQQGFGGYTF
v_call: TRBV28; clone_size: -; d_call: TRBD1; j_call: TRBJ1-4; cdr3_nt: TGTGCCAGCAGCCCTTCCGGGACAGGGAAAAAACTGTTTTTT; cdr3_aa: CASSPSGTGKKLFF
v_call: TRBV18; clone_size: few; d_call: TRBD2; j_call: TRBJ2-3; cdr3_nt: TGTGCCAGCTCACCGATCCGCGGGAGTACAGATACGCAGTATTTT; cdr3_aa: CASSPIRGSTDTQYF
v_call: TRBV4-3; clone_size: few; d_call: TRBD1; j_call: TRBJ2-3; cdr3_nt: TGCGCCAGCAGCGACCGGGACAGCGCGTCAGATACGCAGTATTTT; cdr3_aa: CASSDRDSASDTQYF
v_call: TRBV10-2; clone_size: once; d_call: TRBD2; j_call: TRBJ2-1; cdr3_nt: TGCGCCAGCAGTGAGCCGGGACTAGCGTTATACAATGAGCAGTTCTTC; cdr3_aa: CASSEPGLALYNEQFF
v_call: TRBV5-1; clone_size: -; d_call: -; j_call: TRBJ2-1; cdr3_nt: TGCGCCAGCAGCCTCGGACAGAGATACAATGAGCAGTTCTTC; cdr3_aa: CASSLGQRYNEQFF
v_call: TRBV2; clone_size: -; d_call: TRBD2; j_call: TRBJ2-3; cdr3_nt: TGTGCCAGCAGTGAAACTAGCGCCACAGATACGCAGTATTTT; cdr3_aa: CASSETSATDTQYF
v_call: TRBV30; clone_size: -; d_call: TRBD1; j_call: TRBJ1-4; cdr3_nt: TGTGCCTGCACGGACAGGTTTTTGTCTACTAATGAAAAACTGTTTTTT; cdr3_aa: CACTDRFLSTNEKLFF
v_call: TRBV7-2; clone_size: -; d_call: -; j_call: TRBJ1-3; cdr3_nt: TGTGCCAGCAGCTTAGAAGGGTCGAGGACTCATGGAAACACCATATATTTT; cdr3_aa: CASSLEGSRTHGNTIYF
v_call: TRBV19; clone_size: -; d_call: -; j_call: TRBJ1-2; cdr3_nt: TGTGCCAGCACCCAGGGTATTAACTATGGCTACACCTTC; cdr3_aa: CASTQGINYGYTF
v_call: TRBV6-6; clone_size: -; d_call: TRBD1; j_call: TRBJ1-2; cdr3_nt: TGTGCCAGCAGTCGATCCGGGACAGCAATAAACTATGGCTACACCTTC; cdr3_aa: CASSRSGTAINYGYTF
v_call: TRBV29-1; clone_size: once; d_call: TRBD1; j_call: TRBJ2-7; cdr3_nt: TGCAGCGGAGGGACAGGTCGGTACGAGCAGTACTTC; cdr3_aa: CSGGTGRYEQYF
v_call: TRBV7-3; clone_size: -; d_call: TRBD1; j_call: TRBJ2-1; cdr3_nt: TGTGCCAGCAGCTCCGGGACAGGGGGCTCAGTGGGGCGGAATGAGCAGTTCTTC; cdr3_aa: CASSSGTGGSVGRNEQFF
v_call: TRBV5-1; clone_size: -; d_call: TRBD1; j_call: TRBJ2-7; cdr3_nt: TGCGCCAGCAGCACCCAGGGGGCTGGGGAGCAGTACTTC; cdr3_aa: CASSTQGAGEQYF
v_call: TRBV21-1; clone_size: once; d_call: -; j_call: TRBJ1-1; cdr3_nt: TGTGCCAGCAGCATCTGGTTAGACACAATTCGCACTGAAGCTTTCTTT; cdr3_aa: CASSIWLDTIRTEAFF